Reported below is one T cell receptor beta chain. This record comes from a study of T cells in Graves' hyperthyroidism and ophthalmopathy. With V trimmed by 5 bases and J by 5 bases, 8 bases remained unmatched. This CDR3 comprises 14 residues. Germline V gene lookup returns CDR1 SGHTA and CDR2 FQGNSA. The investigators amplified TCR beta CDR3 regions from RNA transcripts. Researchers ran a first-round RT-PCR on the TCR CDR3 using the HTBI primer set. TCRdb recomputed calls from the multiplex PCR reads with MiXCR, one row per CDR3 protein. The repertoire holds around 760,000 distinct CDR3 sequences, with roughly a third as singletons.

The sequence derives from a woman aged 35 to 49 with Graves' hyperthyroidism. Sequencing input: blood. The chain employs TRBV7-2 and TRBJ2-5; 7 positions match TRBD2. The CDR3, as DNA: TGTGCCAGCAGCCCGTGGACTAGTTGGGAGACCCAGTACTTC. Protein sequence: CASSPWTSWETQYF.